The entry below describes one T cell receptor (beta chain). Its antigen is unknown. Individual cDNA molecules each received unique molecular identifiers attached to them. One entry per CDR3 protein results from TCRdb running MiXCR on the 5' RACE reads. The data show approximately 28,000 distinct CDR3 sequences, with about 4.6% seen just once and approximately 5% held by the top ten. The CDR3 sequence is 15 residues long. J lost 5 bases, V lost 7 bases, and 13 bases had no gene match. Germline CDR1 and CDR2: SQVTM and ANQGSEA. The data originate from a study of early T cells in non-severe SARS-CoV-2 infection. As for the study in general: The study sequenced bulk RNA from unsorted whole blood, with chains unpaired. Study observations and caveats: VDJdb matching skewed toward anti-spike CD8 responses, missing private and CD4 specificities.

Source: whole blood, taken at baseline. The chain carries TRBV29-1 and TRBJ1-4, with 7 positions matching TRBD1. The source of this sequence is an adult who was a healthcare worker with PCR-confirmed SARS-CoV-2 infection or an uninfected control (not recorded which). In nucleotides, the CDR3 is TGCAGCGCCCGAGGTGTAGGGGGCTTCAATGAAAAACTGTTTTTT. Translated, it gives CSARGVGGFNEKLFF.